The clone carrying this TCR beta chain was seen ten or more times. Its antigen is undetermined. This sample is drawn from a study of response to subunit inactivated influenza vaccine. Study results and limitations: It was suggested by the authors that few new T cells are recruited by each seasonal influenza vaccination.

TCRdb reanalysed the RT-PCR reads using MiXCR and keeps one entry per CDR3 protein. The table shows under 550,000 distinct CDR3 sequences, with less than 7.5% occurring only once. CDR3 length equals 12 residues. V shed 6 bases and J shed 6 bases, with 9 bases lying between them. Germline assignment: CDR1 KGHSH and CDR2 LQKENI. The V gene is TRBV18, the J gene TRBJ2-1; D gene unclear. The TCR originated in a man between 45 and 75 years old who received an inactivated influenza vaccine. The material was PBMCs from blood, obtained less than 25 months after vaccination. Here the CDR3 reads CASSLESNEQFF. CDR3 in DNA: TGTGCCAGCTCCCTAGAGTCCAATGAGCAGTTCTTC.